This T cell receptor beta chain was profiled in a study of blood T cells in healthy people across ages. General study findings and limits: Older age coincided with a roughly linear decline in TCR beta diversity per million T cells.

As concerns this clonotype: Its antigen is currently unknown.

This CDR3 spans 16 amino acids. Trimming shortened V by 0 bases and J by 4 bases, and 16 bases separated the two germline ends. Germline CDR1 is SQVTM and CDR2 is ANQGSEA. Primed by a sample-barcoded 5' primer and a J-beta primer mix, a second PCR proceeded for about 6 to 11 cycles. TCRdb processed the 5' RACE reads anew with MiXCR; each CDR3 protein has one entry. Among nearly 800,000 distinct CDR3 sequences listed, about 25% were seen once. The data also belong to a second study, concerning T cells of mothers and their children. That source adds: There were over 10 million TCR beta CDR3 reads from each mother and a few million from each child.

Material: blood. The V gene is TRBV29-1, the J gene TRBJ2-1, with TRBD2 as a possible D gene (6 bases). This TCR was recovered from a boy aged 5-17 years in good health. CDR3 sequence (DNA): TGCAGCGTTGAAGATGGCGCGGAGGGGAGATACAATGAGCAGTTCTTC. The encoded protein is CSVEDGAEGRYNEQFF.